These 29 T cell receptor beta chains originate from one sample sequenced in a study of cytomegalovirus exposure and HLA in healthy donors. The PCR contained 60 Vbeta and 13 Jbeta primers. Method: immunoSEQ multiplex PCR; TCRdb's copy keeps in-frame clones and lacks some. The sample consists of around 150,000 clones, roughly 79% of them appearing once. The sequenced sample consisted of PBMCs. These receptors all stem from a woman younger than 45 in good health and CMV-seronegative.

This clone was counted once. The chain carries TRBV9 and TRBJ2-1; D is possibly TRBD2 (6 bases). The CDR3 consists of 16 residues. V lost 0 bases and J 6 bases, leaving 16 bases between the germline ends. Germline loops: CDR1 SGDLS, CDR2 YYNGEE. Here the CDR3 DNA reads TGTGCCAGCAGCGTAGAGGGCTGGGGGGTTGTCAATGAGCAGTTCTTC. Encoded protein: CASSVEGWGVVNEQFF.

This chain joins TRBV18 and TRBJ1-6, with 7 nucleotides matching TRBD1. Unmatched junction bases numbered 4, after V lost 2 bases and J lost 6 bases. The CDR3 length is 15 residues. Germline CDR1 is KGHSH and CDR2 is LQKENI. CDR3 DNA: TGTGCCAGCTCACCAGAGGGGGCTTCTAATTCACCCCTCCACTTT. Amino acids: CASSPEGASNSPLHF.

This chain joins TRBV15 and TRBJ2-5, with 8 bases that match TRBD1. The CDR3 spans 16 residues. Germline assignment: CDR1 LNHNV and CDR2 YYDKDF (reference sequence). Losses at the gene ends were 0 bases for V and 4 bases for J; bases not matched to a gene: 7. The CDR3 nucleotides are TGTGCCACCAGCAGAGAGAGGGACAGGTCCGGAGAGACCCAGTACTTC. Its translation is CATSRERDRSGETQYF.

The chain couples TRBV15 to TRBJ2-1; 10 nucleotides align to TRBD1. The V gene end was trimmed by 3 bases and the J gene end by 5 bases; junction bases not matched to a gene: 7. The CDR3 spans 16 residues. Germline V gene sequence: CDR1 LNHNV, CDR2 YYDKDF (reference sequence). CDR3: CATSRRSGTGDNEQFF. The CDR3 DNA reads as TGTGCCACCAGCAGGCGCTCCGGGACAGGGGACAATGAGCAGTTCTTC.

The chain recombines TRBV30 with TRBJ1-3, with a possible D match to TRBD1 (5 bases). Germline CDR1 is GTSNPN and CDR2 is SVGIG (reference sequence). The CDR3 runs to 14 residues. Trimming removed 5 bases from V and 3 bases from J, with 14 bases in between. The CDR3 protein is CAWGHFAGGNTIYF. CDR3 DNA: TGTGCCTGGGGACACTTTGCTGGTGGAAACACCATATATTTT.

V is TRBV7-3 and J is TRBJ2-1; 8 bases fit TRBD2. V gave up 0 bases and J gave up 9 bases; unmatched junction bases: 7. Per the germline V gene, CDR1 is SGHTA and CDR2 is FQGTGA. CDR3 length: 15 amino acids. This CDR3 reads CASSLTFGGGSEQFF. The CDR3 DNA reads as TGTGCCAGCAGCTTAACGTTTGGCGGGGGGTCTGAGCAGTTCTTC.

This chain links TRBV27 with TRBJ2-1; no clear D gene. The V end was cut by 1 base, the J end by 0 bases, with 13 bases between. The CDR3 is 17 residues long. CDR1 is MNHEY, CDR2 SMNVEV, per germline (reference sequence). Written as DNA, the CDR3 is TGTGCCAGCAGTTTATTTTTTGGGCAGAGCTCCTACAATGAGCAGTTCTTC. Protein sequence: CASSLFFGQSSYNEQFF.

There are a few counts of this clone. The chain joins TRBV4-3 to TRBJ2-6; D not certain. In germline, CDR1 is LGHNA, CDR2 YSLEER. The CDR3 sequence is 14 residues long. The V gene lost 4 bases and the J gene lost 4 bases, with 8 bases spanning the gap. CDR3 protein: CASSPTYGANVLTF. As DNA, the CDR3 is TGCGCCAGCAGCCCTACCTACGGGGCCAACGTCCTGACTTTC.

This clone was seen repeatedly, ten times or more. V is TRBV6-5 and J is TRBJ2-1; D might be TRBD2 (6 bases). In germline, CDR1 is MNHEY, CDR2 SVGAGI. CDR3 length: 15 amino acids. The V gene lost 1 base and the J gene lost 7 bases, with 14 bases spanning the gap. CDR3 DNA sequence: TGTGCCAGCAGTTACTACGGTCGAGGGAGGAATGAGCAGTTCTTC. Amino acid sequence: CASSYYGRGRNEQFF.

This rearrangement joins TRBV7-2 to TRBJ2-7; D possibly corresponds to TRBD1 (6 bases). Germline CDR1 and CDR2: SGHTA and FQGNSA. Trimming took 2 bases from V and 3 from J, leaving 8 bases between them. This CDR3 is 13 amino acids long. The CDR3 sequence: CASSLRTVYEQYF. Written as DNA, the CDR3 is TGTGCCAGCAGCTTACGGACAGTCTACGAGCAGTACTTC. Supplemented by reference TRBV7-2 and TRBJ2-7, the full variable domain reads GAGVSQSPSNKVTEKGKDVELRCDPISGHTALYWYRQSLGQGLEFLIYFQGNSAPDKSGLPSDRFSAERTGGSVSTLTIQRTQQEDSAVYLCASSLRTVYEQYFGPGTRLTVT.

This clone was counted once. The chain joins TRBV4-2 to TRBJ1-2; the D gene is possibly TRBD1 (5 bases). The V gene's germline CDR1 is LGHNA and CDR2 YNFKEQ. The length of the CDR3 is 13 residues. The ends were cut back, 0 bases at V and 6 bases at J, with 8 bases in the middle. The CDR3 sequence: CASSQDWGDGYTF. Written as DNA, the CDR3 is TGTGCCAGCAGCCAAGACTGGGGGGATGGCTACACCTTC.

This rearrangement joins TRBV27 to TRBJ1-5; D call uncertain. Germline-derived CDR1 and CDR2 are MNHEY and SMNVEV (reference sequence). V lost 5 bases, J lost 6 bases, and 17 bases lay in between. The length of the CDR3 is 15 residues. DNA of the CDR3: TGTGCCAGCAGTGGACGGCTGGTTGGAGGTCAGCCCCAGCATTTT. It translates to CASSGRLVGGQPQHF.

The rearrangement links TRBV7-8 to TRBJ2-5; D possibly corresponds to TRBD2 (8 bases). Germline CDR1 is SGHVS and CDR2 is FQNEAQ. The CDR3 runs 17 residues. Between the trimmed V and J ends, which lost 5 bases and 1 base, there was a span of 20 bases. CDR3 protein: CASSPRGAGGLQETQYF. The CDR3 bases are TGTGCCAGCAGCCCCAGGGGGGCGGGGGGCCTCCAAGAGACCCAGTACTTC.

V is TRBV5-6 and J is TRBJ1-1; 11 bases are a match to TRBD1. Germline lookup yields CDR1 SGHDT and CDR2 YYEEEE. V lost 3 bases, J lost 0 bases, and 4 bases stayed unmatched. This CDR3 comprises 16 residues. The CDR3, as DNA: TGTGCCAGCAGCTCGGACAGGGGGCTCCTGAACACTGAAGCTTTCTTT. Translation gives CASSSDRGLLNTEAFF.

The chain combines TRBV6-5 with TRBJ1-1; D might be TRBD1 (6 bases). CDR3 size: 15 residues. Germline assignment: CDR1 MNHEY and CDR2 SVGAGI. V lost 0 bases, J lost 5 bases, and 13 bases lay in between. The CDR3 sequence is CASSYSRGTGTEAFF. The DNA for the CDR3 is TGTGCCAGCAGTTACTCGAGGGGGACCGGGACTGAAGCTTTCTTT.

The CDR3 DNA follows: TGTGCCAGCAGCTTAGCGCTAGTGGAGACCCAGTACTTC. Its protein product is CASSLALVETQYF. This chain connects TRBV7-2 to TRBJ2-5; D unclear. Germline V lookup: CDR1 SGHTA, CDR2 FQGNSA. V was clipped by 0 bases and J by 5 bases, with 7 bases between them. This CDR3 is built from 13 residues.

This clone occurred a few times. The rearrangement uses TRBV29-1 and TRBJ1-2; 7 bases are shared with TRBD1. The CDR3 loop spans 12 amino acids. Germline V gene sequence: CDR1 SQVTM, CDR2 ANQGSEA. With 5 bases clipped from V and 7 bases from J, the junction kept 7 bases outside the gene matches. As DNA, the CDR3 is TGCAGCGTTTTGGGACAGATACCTGGCTACACCTTC. It encodes CSVLGQIPGYTF.

This clone was observed a handful of times. The rearrangement uses TRBV7-6 and TRBJ2-3, with 7 bases that match TRBD1. The V and J ends lost 7 bases and 5 bases, in that order; junction bases with no gene match: 9. Germline values: CDR1 SGHVS, CDR2 FNYEAQ. The CDR3 length is 14 residues. For the CDR3, the DNA is TGTGCCAGCACCCCGACAGGGAGTGAAGATACGCAGTATTTT. Protein sequence: CASTPTGSEDTQYF.

This sequence joins TRBV5-4 and TRBJ2-2; D gene ambiguous. The CDR3 consists of 15 residues. In germline, CDR1 is SGHNT, CDR2 YYREEE (reference sequence). Trimming left V 0 bases short and J 2 bases short, with 8 bases between. In DNA form, the CDR3 reads TGTGCCAGCAGCTTGGGCACAGCTAACACCGGGGAGCTGTTTTTT. This encodes CASSLGTANTGELFF.

The chain has TRBV5-6 and TRBJ2-1; tentatively, D is TRBD2 (5 bases). Germline V gene data show CDR1 as SGHDT and CDR2 as YYEEEE. V was shortened by 5 bases and J by 3 bases, with 12 bases between the two germline ends. The CDR3 is 14 residues long. CDR3 DNA: TGTGCCAGCAGTTTCCTAGCAGACTACAATGAGCAGTTCTTC. It specifies CASSFLADYNEQFF.

This clone was observed a single time. The V gene is TRBV9, the J gene TRBJ2-5, with D possibly TRBD2 on 6 matching bases. The germline V gene encodes CDR1 SGDLS and CDR2 YYNGEE. Trimming left V 7 bases short and J 0 bases short, with 10 bases between. The CDR3 has 13 residues. CDR3: CASSGVDQETQYF. The CDR3, as DNA: TGTGCCAGCTCGGGGGTCGACCAAGAGACCCAGTACTTC. The whole variable domain, remainder taken from reference TRBV9 and TRBJ2-5, is DSGVTQTPKHLITATGQRVTLRCSPRSGDLSVYWYQQSLDQGLQFLIQYYNGEERAKGNILERFSAQQFPDLHSELNLSSLELGDSALYFCASSGVDQETQYFGPGTRLLVL.

This clone was found a few times. The V call is TRBV6-1, the J call TRBJ2-3; 11 nucleotides match TRBD2. After removal of 1 base from V and 3 bases from J, the junction contained 15 bases not matched to a gene. This CDR3 comprises 20 residues. Germline-derived CDR1 and CDR2 are MNHNS and SASEGT. The DNA of the CDR3 is TGTGCCAGCAGTGAAGGGGCGGGGGGTAGCGGGGGGGTGGGGACAGATACGCAGTATTTT. Amino acid sequence: CASSEGAGGSGGVGTDTQYF.

This CDR3 is CASSQGAGNTEAFF. The CDR3 DNA follows: TGTGCCAGCTCACAGGGAGCAGGGAACACTGAAGCTTTCTTT. The rearrangement joins TRBV18 to TRBJ1-1; no clear D. CDR1 KGHSH and CDR2 LQKENI come from the germline V gene. Trimming stripped 4 bases from V and 1 base from J, with 10 bases between. The CDR3 is 14 amino acids.

V gene TRBV4-1 combines with J gene TRBJ1-2; 7 bases are shared with TRBD1. This CDR3 spans 14 amino acids. V was clipped by 4 bases and J by 2 bases; unmatched bases: 4. Germline-derived CDR1 and CDR2 are MGHRA and YSYEKL. CDR3 protein: CASSPIGGNYGYTF. CDR3 in DNA: TGCGCCAGCAGCCCGATAGGGGGCAACTATGGCTACACCTTC.

Here the CDR3 reads CASSPLGQGYGYTF. DNA for the CDR3: TGTGCCAGTAGTCCCCTCGGACAGGGCTATGGCTACACCTTC. The rearrangement uses TRBV19 and TRBJ1-2, with TRBD1 identical over 8 bases. The V gene end was trimmed by 5 bases and the J gene end by 4 bases; junction bases not matched to a gene: 6. There are 14 residues in the CDR3. Germline CDR1 and CDR2: LNHDA and SQIVND (reference sequence). The whole variable domain, remainder taken from reference TRBV19 and TRBJ1-2, is DGGITQSPKYLFRKEGQNVTLSCEQNLNHDAMYWYRQDPGQGLRLIYYSQIVNDFQKGDIAEGYSVSREKKESFPLTVTSAQKNPTAFYLCASSPLGQGYGYTFGSGTRLTVV.

The V and J genes are TRBV6-5 and TRBJ2-1; a weak D match, TRBD2 (6 bases). This CDR3 contains 15 residues. Trimming shortened V by 4 bases and J by 7 bases, and 17 bases separated the two germline ends. Germline V lookup: CDR1 MNHEY, CDR2 SVGAGI. The CDR3 DNA is TGTGCCAGCAGTTCCGGGACTGAGGGTTGGAATGAGCAGTTCTTC. This translates into CASSSGTEGWNEQFF.

V is TRBV10-2 and J is TRBJ2-1; 12 nucleotides match TRBD2. V was clipped by 6 bases and J by 9 bases; unmatched bases: 9. The CDR3 consists of 15 residues. The germline gives CDR1 WSHSY, CDR2 SAAADI. The CDR3 here is CASRDSSGGGIEQFF. DNA of the CDR3: TGCGCCAGCAGGGATTCTAGCGGGGGGGGAATTGAGCAGTTCTTC.

This chain connects TRBV7-2 to TRBJ1-2; 8 nucleotides match TRBD1. Germline CDR1 SGHTA, CDR2 FQGNSA. Trimming at V came to 2 bases and at J to 3 bases, leaving 5 bases not matched to a gene. The CDR3 is 15 residues long. In DNA form, the CDR3 reads TGTGCCAGCAGCTTAAAAGGGGGACAGGACTATGGCTACACCTTC. This codes for CASSLKGGQDYGYTF.

The gene calls are TRBV27 and TRBJ2-7; 11 nucleotides align to TRBD1. The CDR3 has 14 amino acids. Germline CDR1 is MNHEY and CDR2 is SMNVEV (reference sequence). Germline trimming cut 0 bases from V and 6 bases from J; bases unmatched to any gene: 1. Here the CDR3 DNA reads TGTGCCAGCAGTTTATCGGGGACAGGGGGCGAGCAGTACTTC. Amino acid sequence: CASSLSGTGGEQYF.